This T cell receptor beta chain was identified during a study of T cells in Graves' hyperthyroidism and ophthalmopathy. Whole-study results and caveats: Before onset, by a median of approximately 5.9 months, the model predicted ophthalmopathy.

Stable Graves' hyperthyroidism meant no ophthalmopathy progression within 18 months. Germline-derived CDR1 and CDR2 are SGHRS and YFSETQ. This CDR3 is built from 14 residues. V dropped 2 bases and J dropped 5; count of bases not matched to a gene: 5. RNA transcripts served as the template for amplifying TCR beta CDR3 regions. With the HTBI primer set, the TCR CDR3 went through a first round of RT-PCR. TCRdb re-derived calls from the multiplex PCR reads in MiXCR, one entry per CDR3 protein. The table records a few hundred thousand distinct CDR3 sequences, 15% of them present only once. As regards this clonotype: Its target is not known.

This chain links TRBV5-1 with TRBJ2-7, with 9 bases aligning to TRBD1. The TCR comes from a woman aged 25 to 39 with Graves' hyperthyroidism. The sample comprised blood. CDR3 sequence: CASSLGQGINEQYF. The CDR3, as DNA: TGCGCCAGCAGCTTAGGACAGGGGATAAACGAGCAGTACTTC.